Listed below are T cell receptor beta chains from one sample, sequenced in a study of T cell repertoires in cytomegalovirus infection. Antigens for these TCRs are unknown. TCRdb independently ran MiXCR on the reads; one entry per CDR3 protein. The top ten clones hold approximately 15% of a sample with about 330,000 distinct CDR3 sequences, just under 35% of them seen once. Sample: cultured PBMCs, taken from culture after CMV antigen stimulation. These receptors all stem from a human donor in good health (CMV status not recorded). Some clones in this sample may be carry-over from other donors' samples. Each CDR3 is given with its conserved first and last residue. A clone size is listed for some rows: how often the clone was seen (once, few, many), or a class if it is expanded.

NA	15	TRBV7-2	CAGSYTGTVNQPQHF
few	13	TRBV24-1	CATSERRGSGYTF
many	14	TRBV28	CASSPQREAKTQYF
few	13	TRBV11-3	CASSRTGRHGYTF
few	15	TRBV7-8	CASSLQLDLQETQYF
NA	13	TRBV24-1	CATSAGGGYEQYF
NA	13	TRBV20-1	CSAGTGLQETQYF
NA	16	TRBV4-3	CASSQDPGGPYYEQYF
few	17	TRBV4-1	CASSHPKGGGNTGELFF
many	14	TRBV7-2	CASSLGWAQETQYF
many	14	TRBV7-8	CASTNTLQGTEAFF
NA	14	TRBV2	CASSDRENTGELFF
few	15	TRBV2	CASTVLGSGIGEQFF
few	16	TRBV6-8	CASSYLMTDSNQPQHF
few	13	TRBV19	CASSFGRFYGYTF
NA	15	TRBV7-2	CASTQGPYSGNTIYF
few	21	TRBV7-9	CASSPPGTGTSSNQGANVLTF
NA	15	TRBV5-4	CASSLVETVNTEAFF
NA	14	TRBV2	CASSVASINEKLFF
few	15	TRBV19	CASTDLGQGWTEAFF
few	13	TRBV12-3/TRBV12-4	CASRGQGPTEAFF
NA	14	TRBV20-1	CRRLASGTAYEQYF
few	16	TRBV27	CASTYTWGRVLNEQFF
NA	14	TRBV7-9	CASSSRDPNQPQHF
few	14	TRBV19	CASSIGTGGAPQHF
NA	15	TRBV6-1	CASSVSENSYNEQFF
NA	15	TRBV20-1	CSATSGGGVRNEQFF
NA	12	TRBV5-1	CASSIQGAEQYF
NA	14	TRBV10-3	CAISESETGGGYTF
NA	12	TRBV23-1	CASRGTEETQYF
few	13	TRBV7-6	CASSLGTANIQYF
few	14	TRBV11-2	CASSLAFLTGELFF
few	13	TRBV27	CASSLNTGSEAFF
NA	14	TRBV15	CATRSSGLPDTQYF
few	15	TRBV29-1	CSVDWTGSWQETQYF
few	11	TRBV7-2	CASSGRYGYTF
NA	18	TRBV5-5	CASSPVEGRLALYNEQFF
few	14	TRBV6-1	CASSEFRWGPQAFF
few	16	TRBV10-2	CASDNRLAELSDTQYF
many	13	TRBV7-2	CASSLGQDHGYTF
few	13	TRBV7-2	CASSTGGTETQYF
NA	15	TRBV10-3	CAILSGTGNYNEQFF
few	13	TRBV7-9	CASSLRQDYGYTF
NA	18	TRBV28	CASSLSGEGLASYNEQFF
NA	20	TRBV4-2	CASSQEVSSSGRVGTGELFF
many	16	TRBV7-2	CASSSWTGGAGNTQYF
few	15	TRBV7-2	CASSLSTDPWETQYF
NA	15	TRBV12-3/TRBV12-4	CASTTDGMPYSPLHF
NA	17	TRBV7-3	CASSLTAGGAVGTGQFF
NA	16	TRBV5-6	CASSPRLASSYNEQFF
NA	15	TRBV28	CASSPDRGAQETQYF
NA	14	TRBV12-3/TRBV12-4	CASTLGTSMREQFF
NA	13	TRBV29-1	CSVRGLAEETQYF